The 22 T cell receptor beta chains reported below all come from one sample, sequenced in a study of Tregs in tolerant kidney transplant recipients. Generated by immunoSEQ multiplex PCR, the TCRdb table keeps only in-frame clones and is missing some. The sample lists 90,000 to 120,000 clones, 90% occurring once. The material was CD4+ T cells from blood, obtained before the transplant. Receptors were obtained from a human donor who received a combined kidney and bone marrow transplant.

The chain joins TRBV6-1 to TRBJ1-4, with a weak D call TRBD1 (6 bases). Germline values: CDR1 MNHNS, CDR2 SASEGT. V dropped 10 bases and J dropped 0 bases, with 15 bases sitting between them. The CDR3 length is 15 residues. The DNA for the CDR3 is TGTGCCATACAGGGCGTGACTGCAACTAATGAAAAACTGTTTTTT. Encoded protein: CAIQGVTATNEKLFF.

A single count supports this clone. The chain is built from TRBV6-4 and TRBJ1-1, with TRBD1 matching over 7 bases. Germline CDR1 is MRHNA and CDR2 is SNTAGT. The CDR3 has 13 amino acids. Trimming at V came to 8 bases and at J to 0 bases, leaving 3 bases not matched to a gene. The CDR3 DNA reads as TGTGCCAGCCGACAGGGAATGAACACTGAAGCTTTCTTT. This gives the protein CASRQGMNTEAFF.

This rearrangement joins TRBV28 to TRBJ2-1; TRBD1 agrees at 7 bases. Germline-derived CDR1 and CDR2 are MDHEN and SYDVKM. V lost 4 bases and J lost 0; bases outside the gene matches: 6. The CDR3 loop spans 16 amino acids. The CDR3, as DNA: TGTGCCAGCAGTTGGACAGGATTCTACTCCTACAATGAGCAGTTCTTC. Amino acid sequence: CASSWTGFYSYNEQFF.

The chain links TRBV5-1 to TRBJ1-1, with 7 bases matching TRBD1. CDR1 SGHRS and CDR2 YFSETQ come from the germline V gene. The CDR3 length is 16 residues. V was pared by 4 bases and J by 2 bases, with 11 bases of the junction left unmatched. CDR3 nucleotides: TGCGCCAGCAGCCCAGAGAAGACAGGGCGCAACACTGAAGCTTTCTTT. Translation: CASSPEKTGRNTEAFF.

A single count supports this clone. The chain couples TRBV2 to TRBJ1-1; D not resolved. Germline V gene sequence: CDR1 SNHLY, CDR2 FYNNEI. Trimming took off 1 base at V and 2 bases at J, with 14 bases between the two ends. CDR3 length equals 16 residues. The CDR3 DNA reads as TGTGCCAGCAGTGAAGGTCTGGGCAGGCCTAACACTGAAGCTTTCTTT. The encoded protein is CASSEGLGRPNTEAFF.

The J gene is TRBJ2-2, the V gene TRBV7-7; 8 bases agree with TRBD1. CDR3 length: 15 residues. From germline, CDR1 is SSHAT and CDR2 FNYEAQ (reference sequence). V was clipped by 3 bases and J by 5 bases; unmatched bases: 5. The CDR3 DNA reads TGTGCCAGCAGCTTTACGACAGGGGTGACCGGGGAGCTGTTTTTT. Its translation is CASSFTTGVTGELFF.

The V call is TRBV9, the J call TRBJ2-1; tentative D call: TRBD2 (5 bases). Trimming stripped 3 bases from V and 4 bases from J, with 17 bases between. Germline assignment: CDR1 SGDLS and CDR2 YYNGEE. The CDR3 runs 16 residues. The CDR3 region is CASSGSTGNLYNEQFF. For the CDR3, the DNA is TGTGCCAGCAGCGGGTCCACGGGGAACCTATACAATGAGCAGTTCTTC.

The chain uses TRBV18 and TRBJ1-4; tentative D call: TRBD1 (6 bases). Germline V gives CDR1 KGHSH, CDR2 LQKENI. The germline V and J ends were trimmed by 5 bases and 8 bases, with 21 bases remaining between them. This CDR3 is 16 amino acids long. DNA of the CDR3: TGTGCCAGCTCAGAGGGTCCGGGACAACGGCACGAAAAACTGTTTTTT. This translates into CASSEGPGQRHEKLFF.

J is TRBJ2-7 and V is TRBV15; TRBD1 matches 7 bases. In germline, CDR1 is LNHNV, CDR2 YYDKDF (reference sequence). Unmatched junction bases numbered 4, after V lost 4 bases and J lost 4 bases. This CDR3 has 13 amino acids. The CDR3 region has the DNA TGTGCCACCAGCACAAAACAGGGGTACGAGCAGTACTTC. This translates into CATSTKQGYEQYF. The full variable domain, in which reference TRBV15 and TRBJ2-7 provide the parts outside the CDR3, is DAMVIQNPRYQVTQFGKPVTLSCSQTLNHNVMYWYQQKSSQAPKLLFHYYDKDFNNEADTPDNFQSRRPNTSFCFLDIRSPGLGDTAMYLCATSTKQGYEQYFGPGTRLTVT.

The chain combines TRBV21-1 with TRBJ2-5; the listed D gene, TRBD2, was not tested against the DNA. TRBV21-1 is annotated as a pseudogene. The CDR3 runs 16 residues. CDR3 sequence: CASRPPPGLTKETQYF. CDR3 nucleotide sequence: TGTGCCAGCAGACCACCCCCGGGACTAACAAAAGAGACCCAGTACTTC.

This sequence joins TRBV6-5 and TRBJ1-2; 8 nucleotides align to TRBD1. Germline assignment: CDR1 MNHEY and CDR2 SVGAGI. The V gene end was trimmed by 6 bases and the J gene end by 4 bases; junction bases not matched to a gene: 4. This CDR3 has 13 residues. CDR3 region: CASSGGQGYGYTF. DNA for the CDR3: TGTGCCAGCAGCGGTGGACAGGGCTATGGCTACACCTTC.

The chain uses TRBV6-5 and TRBJ2-2; TRBD2 is a possible D gene (5 bases). The CDR3 contains 13 residues. Trimming left V 7 bases short and J 4 bases short, with 10 bases between. Per germline, CDR1 MNHEY and CDR2 SVGAGI. Here the CDR3 reads CASTGSGTGELFF. CDR3 sequence (DNA): TGTGCCAGCACGGGGAGTGGCACCGGGGAGCTGTTTTTT.

This clone appeared once. This chain joins TRBV27 and TRBJ1-6; 12 bases agree with TRBD1. Germline V gene sequence: CDR1 MNHEY, CDR2 SMNVEV (reference sequence). The J segment lost 9 bases and the V segment lost 4 bases, leaving 1 base of the junction unmatched. The CDR3 length is 14 residues. The CDR3 loop reads CASSWDRGPSPLHF. Here the CDR3 DNA reads TGTGCCAGCAGTTGGGACAGGGGGCCTTCACCCCTCCACTTT.

The chain recombines TRBV9 with TRBJ1-2, with D tentatively TRBD1 (5 bases). The CDR3 is 16 residues long. V was trimmed by 4 bases and J by 2 bases, leaving 18 bases between them. Germline-derived CDR1 and CDR2 are SGDLS and YYNGEE. The CDR3 DNA reads TGTGCCAGCAGCCCTAGCGGAGGACACCCAAACTATGGCTACACCTTC. This translates into CASSPSGGHPNYGYTF. The variable domain in full, with the rest retrieved from reference TRBV9 and TRBJ1-2, is DSGVTQTPKHLITATGQRVTLRCSPRSGDLSVYWYQQSLDQGLQFLIQYYNGEERAKGNILERFSAQQFPDLHSELNLSSLELGDSALYFCASSPSGGHPNYGYTFGSGTRLTVV.

Only one count was recorded for this clone. The rearrangement joins TRBV30 to TRBJ1-1, with D perhaps TRBD1 (6 bases). From germline, CDR1 is GTSNPN and CDR2 SVGIG (reference sequence). The V and J ends lost 3 bases and 0 bases respectively, with 11 bases between them. There are 14 residues in the CDR3. CDR3 region: CAWRRQDLNTEAFF. The CDR3 DNA sequence: TGTGCCTGGAGAAGACAGGATTTGAACACTGAAGCTTTCTTT.

The J gene is TRBJ2-7, the V gene TRBV6-5; D uncertain. Looked up from germline, CDR1 is MNHEY and CDR2 is SVGAGI. CDR3 length: 13 residues. Trimming took 6 bases from V and 2 from J, leaving 11 bases between them. For the CDR3, the DNA is TGTGCCAGCAGCGGTACTAAGGCCTACGAGCAGTACTTC. Translating gives CASSGTKAYEQYF.

The chain uses TRBV7-2 and TRBJ2-2; perhaps TRBD2 as D (6 bases). The CDR3 covers 16 residues. Trimming took off 4 bases at V and 0 bases at J, with 12 bases between the two ends. Germline values: CDR1 SGHTA, CDR2 FQGNSA. The CDR3 DNA sequence: TGTGCCAGCAGCTCCTACACGGGAGCGAACACCGGGGAGCTGTTTTTT. Residues: CASSSYTGANTGELFF.

This chain links TRBV19 with TRBJ2-5; a weak D match, TRBD2 (5 bases). Germline V lookup: CDR1 LNHDA, CDR2 SQIVND (reference sequence). The CDR3 loop spans 16 amino acids. V lost 6 bases to trimming and J lost 5 bases, with 22 bases between them. CDR3 region: CASRMVGRRGQETQYF. CDR3 DNA sequence: TGTGCCAGTAGGATGGTGGGCCGACGAGGGCAGGAGACCCAGTACTTC.

The chain couples TRBV10-1 to TRBJ2-5; possible D gene TRBD1, 6 bases. Germline V gene data show CDR1 as WNHNN and CDR2 as SYGVQD (reference sequence). This CDR3 contains 14 residues. Trimming stripped 0 bases from V and 4 bases from J, with 9 bases between. This chain's CDR3 is CASSESVQGETQYF. CDR3 in DNA: TGCGCCAGCAGTGAGTCGGTACAGGGAGAGACCCAGTACTTC.

CDR3 sequence (DNA): TGTGCCAGCAGCACCGGGACTAGCGGAGGATACGAGCAGTACTTC. Residues: CASSTGTSGGYEQYF. This chain uses TRBV2 with TRBJ2-7, with 11 nucleotides matching TRBD2. V dropped 6 bases and J dropped 4; count of bases not matched to a gene: 8. The CDR3 contains 15 residues. CDR1 SNHLY and CDR2 FYNNEI come from the germline V gene.

The chain links TRBV5-1 to TRBJ1-3, with D possibly being TRBD1 (6 bases). Between the trimmed V and J ends, which lost 4 bases and 4 bases, there was a span of 15 bases. Germline-derived CDR1 and CDR2 are SGHRS and YFSETQ. This CDR3 is built from 15 residues. The CDR3 bases are TGCGCCAGCAGCCCCGTCCCGGGACAAGGAAACACCATATATTTT. Translated, it gives CASSPVPGQGNTIYF.

The chain has TRBV2 and TRBJ1-2, with TRBD1 matching 7 bases. V trimming: 7 bases; J trimming: 4 bases; junction bases outside the gene matches: 12. The CDR3 length is 15 residues. Germline values: CDR1 SNHLY, CDR2 FYNNEI. For the CDR3, the DNA is TGTGCCAGCACCGACAGAGACAGGGCCAGCTATGGCTACACCTTC. It encodes CASTDRDRASYGYTF.